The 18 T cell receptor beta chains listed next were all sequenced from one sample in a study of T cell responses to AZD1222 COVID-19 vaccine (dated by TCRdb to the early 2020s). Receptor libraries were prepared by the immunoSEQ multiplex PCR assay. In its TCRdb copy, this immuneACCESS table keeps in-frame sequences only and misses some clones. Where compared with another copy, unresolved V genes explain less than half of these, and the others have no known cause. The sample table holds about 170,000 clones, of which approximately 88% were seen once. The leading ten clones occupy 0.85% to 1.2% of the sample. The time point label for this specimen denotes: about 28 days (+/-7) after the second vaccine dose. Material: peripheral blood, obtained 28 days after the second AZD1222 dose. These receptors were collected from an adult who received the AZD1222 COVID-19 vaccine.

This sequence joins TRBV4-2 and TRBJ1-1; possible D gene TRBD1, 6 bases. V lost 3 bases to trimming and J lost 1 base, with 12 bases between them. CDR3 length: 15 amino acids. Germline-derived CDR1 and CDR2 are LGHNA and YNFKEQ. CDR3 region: CASSQETGSNTEAFF. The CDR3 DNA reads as TGTGCCAGCAGCCAGGAAACAGGGTCGAACACTGAAGCTTTCTTT.

CDR3 bases: TGTGCCAGCACCCCGTCTGAGACCCAGTACTTC. Residues: CASTPSETQYF. V is TRBV2 and J is TRBJ2-5; D remains ambiguous. This CDR3 has 11 residues. Germline CDR1 reads SNHLY; CDR2 reads FYNNEI. Between the trimmed V and J ends, which lost 7 bases and 5 bases, there was a span of 8 bases.

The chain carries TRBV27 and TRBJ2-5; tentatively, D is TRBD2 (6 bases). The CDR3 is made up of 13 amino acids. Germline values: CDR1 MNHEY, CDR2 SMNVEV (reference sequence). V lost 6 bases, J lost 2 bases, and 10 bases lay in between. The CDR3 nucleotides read TGTGCCAGCAGGCCGGAGGGTCAAGAGACCCAGTACTTC. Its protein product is CASRPEGQETQYF.

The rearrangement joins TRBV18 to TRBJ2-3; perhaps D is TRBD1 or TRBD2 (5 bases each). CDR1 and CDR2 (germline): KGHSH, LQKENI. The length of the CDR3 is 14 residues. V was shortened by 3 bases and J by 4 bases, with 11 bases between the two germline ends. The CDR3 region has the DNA TGTGCCAGCTCACCCCCATGGGGGTCAGATACGCAGTATTTT. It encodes CASSPPWGSDTQYF.

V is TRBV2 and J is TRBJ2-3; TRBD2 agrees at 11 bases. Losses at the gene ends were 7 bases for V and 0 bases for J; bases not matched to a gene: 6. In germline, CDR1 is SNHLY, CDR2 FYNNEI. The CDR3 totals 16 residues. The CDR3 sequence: CASTLAGGTSTDTQYF. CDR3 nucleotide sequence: TGTGCCAGCACCCTAGCGGGGGGTACTAGCACAGATACGCAGTATTTT.

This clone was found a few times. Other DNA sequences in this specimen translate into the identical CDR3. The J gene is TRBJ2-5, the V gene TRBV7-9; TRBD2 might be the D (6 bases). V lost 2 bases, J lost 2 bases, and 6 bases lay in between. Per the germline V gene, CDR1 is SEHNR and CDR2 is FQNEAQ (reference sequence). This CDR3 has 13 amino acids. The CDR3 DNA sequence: TGTGCCAGCAGCTTAAGCGGGCAAGAGACCCAGTACTTC. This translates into CASSLSGQETQYF.

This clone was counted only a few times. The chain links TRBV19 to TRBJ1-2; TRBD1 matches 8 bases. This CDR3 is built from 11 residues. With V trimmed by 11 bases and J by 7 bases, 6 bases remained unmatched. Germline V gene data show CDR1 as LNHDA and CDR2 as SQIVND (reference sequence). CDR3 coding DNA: TGTGCCGGCCGGACAGGGACTGGCTACACCTTC. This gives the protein CAGRTGTGYTF. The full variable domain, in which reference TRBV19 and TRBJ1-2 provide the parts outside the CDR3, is DGGITQSPKYLFRKEGQNVTLSCEQNLNHDAMYWYRQDPGQGLRLIYYSQIVNDFQKGDIAEGYSVSREKKESFPLTVTSAQKNPTAFYLCAGRTGTGYTFGSGTRLTVV.

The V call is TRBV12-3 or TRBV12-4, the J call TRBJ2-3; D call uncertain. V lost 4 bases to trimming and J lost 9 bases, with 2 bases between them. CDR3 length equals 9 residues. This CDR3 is CASSSTQYF. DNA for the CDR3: TGTGCCAGCAGTTCCACGCAGTATTTT.

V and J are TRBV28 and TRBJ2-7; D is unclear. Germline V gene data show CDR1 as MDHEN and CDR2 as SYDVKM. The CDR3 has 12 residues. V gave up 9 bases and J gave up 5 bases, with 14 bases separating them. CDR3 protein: CASSSAGDEQYF. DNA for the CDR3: TGTGCCAGTTCAAGCGCTGGGGACGAGCAGTACTTC.

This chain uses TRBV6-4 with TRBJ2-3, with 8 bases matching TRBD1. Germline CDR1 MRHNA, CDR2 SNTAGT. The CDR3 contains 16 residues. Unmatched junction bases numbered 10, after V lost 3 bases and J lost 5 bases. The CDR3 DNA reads TGTGCCAGCAGTGAGAGCTGGACAGGGTTTCAAGATACGCAGTATTTT. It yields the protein CASSESWTGFQDTQYF.

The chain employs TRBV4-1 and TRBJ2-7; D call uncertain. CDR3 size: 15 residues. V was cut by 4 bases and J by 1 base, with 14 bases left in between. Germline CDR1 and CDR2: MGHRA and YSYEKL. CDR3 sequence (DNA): TGCGCCAGCAGCCCCGGCGGCGGAAGATCCTACGAGCAGTACTTC. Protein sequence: CASSPGGGRSYEQYF.

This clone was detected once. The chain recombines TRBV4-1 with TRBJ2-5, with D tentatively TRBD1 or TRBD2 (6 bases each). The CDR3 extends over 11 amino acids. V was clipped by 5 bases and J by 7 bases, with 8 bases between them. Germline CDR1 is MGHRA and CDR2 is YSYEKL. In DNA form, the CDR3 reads TGCGCCAGCAGCAAGGGGGGGACCCAGTACTTC. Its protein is CASSKGGTQYF.

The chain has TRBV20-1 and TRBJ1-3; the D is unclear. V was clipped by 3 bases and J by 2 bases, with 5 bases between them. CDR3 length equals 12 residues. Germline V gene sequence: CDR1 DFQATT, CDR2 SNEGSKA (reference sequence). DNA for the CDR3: TGCAGTGCTAGTAGTACTGGAAACACCATATATTTT. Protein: CSASSTGNTIYF.

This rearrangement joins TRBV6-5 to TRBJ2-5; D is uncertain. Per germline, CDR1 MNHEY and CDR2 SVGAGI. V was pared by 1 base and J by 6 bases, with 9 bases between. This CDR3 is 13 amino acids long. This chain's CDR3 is CASSYYSKQTQYF. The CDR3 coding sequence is TGTGCCAGCAGTTACTACTCGAAACAGACCCAGTACTTC.

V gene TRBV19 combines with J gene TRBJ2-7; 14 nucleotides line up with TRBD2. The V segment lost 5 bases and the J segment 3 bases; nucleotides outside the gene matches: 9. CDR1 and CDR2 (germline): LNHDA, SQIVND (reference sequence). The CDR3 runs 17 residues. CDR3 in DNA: TGTGCCAGTAGTTTAGGGACTAGCGGGGGAGCCGACTACGAGCAGTACTTC. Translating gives CASSLGTSGGADYEQYF.

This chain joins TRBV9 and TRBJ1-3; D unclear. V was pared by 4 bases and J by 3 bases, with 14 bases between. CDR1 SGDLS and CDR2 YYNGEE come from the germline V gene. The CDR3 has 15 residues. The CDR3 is CASSLTVDGGNTIYF. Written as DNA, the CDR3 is TGTGCCAGCAGCCTGACTGTGGACGGTGGAAACACCATATATTTT.

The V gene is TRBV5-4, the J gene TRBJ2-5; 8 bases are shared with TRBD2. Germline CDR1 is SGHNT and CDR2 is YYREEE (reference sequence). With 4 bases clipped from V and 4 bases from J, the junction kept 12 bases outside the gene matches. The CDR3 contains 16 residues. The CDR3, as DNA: TGTGCCAGCAGCCCCATCCCGGGGGGGCTGGGAGAGACCCAGTACTTC. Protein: CASSPIPGGLGETQYF. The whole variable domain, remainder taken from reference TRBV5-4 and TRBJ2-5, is ETGVTQSPTHLIKTRGQQVTLRCSSQSGHNTVSWYQQALGQGPQFIFQYYREEENGRGNFPPRFSGLQFPNYSSELNVNALELDDSALYLCASSPIPGGLGETQYFGPGTRLLVL.

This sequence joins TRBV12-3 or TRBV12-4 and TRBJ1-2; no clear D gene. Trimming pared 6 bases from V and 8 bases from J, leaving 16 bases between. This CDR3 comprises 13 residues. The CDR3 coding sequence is TGTGCCAGCAGCCTAACTTCTCCCGGGGGCTACACCTTC. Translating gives CASSLTSPGGYTF.